The present T cell receptor (beta chain) was sequenced within a study of T cell responses to AZD1222 COVID-19 vaccine. Study results and caveats: Repertoire sampling happened only post peak T cell response. It should be noted that donors were predominantly white British and more often female, and clonal diversity was possibly underestimated. Of spike-specific TCRs, nearly half reportedly target regions left unmutated in variants.

Germline lookup yields CDR1 DFQATT and CDR2 SNEGSKA (reference sequence). Trimming took off 3 bases at V and 0 bases at J, with 15 bases between the two ends. The CDR3 sequence is 17 residues long. The protocol was immunoSEQ multiplex PCR, while the TCRdb copy is restricted to in-frame clones and leaves out a portion. The sample includes around 150,000 clones, around 90% seen only once; the top ten take approximately 5.3%. Turning to this clone: The antigen is not known.

Source: peripheral blood, taken on day 0 of AZD1222 vaccination. The source is an adult in good health. The rearrangement joins TRBV20-1 to TRBJ2-6; D perhaps matches TRBD1 (5 bases). The CDR3 here is CSASSPTDSSGANVLTF. CDR3 coding DNA: TGCAGTGCTAGTTCCCCGACAGATAGCTCTGGGGCCAACGTCCTGACTTTC.